This paragraph covers one T cell receptor (beta chain) sequence. Its antigen is unidentified. The data were taken from a study of shared clonotypes between healthy human individuals. Study overall: CD4 naive cells filled three plates per donor, CD4 memory three, CD8 naive two and CD8 memory one. Whole-study findings and limits: A small donor pool kept down the genetic and exposure-history diversity that was represented. Rarefaction gave evidence that sorted-subset sequencing remained incomplete despite large depth. Clonotypes which were not shared had lower generation probabilities than clonotypes that all four donors shared.

CDR3 length: 13 residues. Germline loops: CDR1 LNHDA, CDR2 SQIVND (reference sequence). Trimming shortened V by 5 bases and J by 3 bases, and 10 bases separated the two germline ends. As defined, naive CD8 cells were CD45RO-negative and positively selected for CCR7, with terminally differentiated effector memory CD45RA+ cells excluded. The data were produced by immunoSEQ multiplex PCR, yet TCRdb's version contains in-frame clones alone and is incomplete. The data contain around 600,000 clones, 90% to 95% of them singletons. This clonotype was obtained from a woman in her 30s in good health. The material sequenced was naive CD8+ T cells sorted from blood. The gene calls are TRBV19 and TRBJ1-1; D unresolved. The CDR3 DNA reads TGTGCCAGTAGTGTGGGCGATCACACTGAAGCTTTCTTT. It translates to CASSVGDHTEAFF.